Listed below are T cell receptor beta chains from one sample, sequenced in a study of blood T cell repertoires in COVID-19. The protocol was immunoSEQ multiplex PCR, while the TCRdb copy is restricted to in-frame clones and leaves out a portion. The sample has about 110,000 clones; 60% to 85% are singletons. Sequenced sample: peripheral blood. The origin of the receptors is a woman in her thirties or forties with acute or convalescent COVID-19. CDR3s leave out the opening cysteine and the closing phenylalanine or tryptophan. Fields, in order: clone size, D gene, V gene, CDR3 protein. A D gene is named only where the DNA matches it firmly. Part of the rows lack a size; the others show once, few, many or a class for expanded clones.

>NA|TRBD1|TRBV28
ASQGARNTGELF
>few|TRBD1|TRBV9
ASSVTGGSLEQY
>NA|TRBD1|TRBV5-1
ASSLRSGTGNTGELF
>NA|TRBD2|TRBV5-6
ASSPAGGPQETQY
>NA|TRBD2|TRBV5-4
ASSASRQRGGLGEQY
>once|NA|TRBV28
ASSTSRWETQY
>NA|TRBD1|TRBV24-1
ATSDPTGGSTDTQY
>few|NA|TRBV29-1
SAGRAAHEQY
>NA|NA|TRBV12-2
ASRLVPNPLSPETQY
>NA|NA|TRBV19
ASSPDAGHSPLH
>few|TRBD1|TRBV6-5
ASSGQGGYEQF
>NA|NA|TRBV10-3
AISGGGEETQY
>NA|NA|TRBV4-1
ASSSPGTNSYEQY
>NA|TRBD1|TRBV5-5
ASSLSGTGVGYT
>NA|TRBD2|TRBV29-1
SARGLALTDTQY
>few|TRBD2|TRBV7-2
ASSPRGSGAGGRYEQY
>NA|NA|TRBV28
ASSFENRVGEKLF
>NA|NA|TRBV15
ATSTGSKNIQY
>NA|TRBD1|TRBV7-3
ASSRQGVTDTQY
>few|NA|TRBV7-3
ASSLTANQPQH
>NA|NA|TRBV3-1/TRBV3-2
ASSQDVTGRRGYT
>once|NA|TRBV7-3
ASSSLGNEQF
>NA|NA|TRBV20-1
SASQALSNQPQH
>NA|TRBD2|TRBV24-1
ATSDPITSGVDNEQF
>NA|NA|TRBV5-6
ASSLVLAFTGELF
>once|NA|TRBV28
ASSSYLEAF
>NA|NA|TRBV5-6
ASSLRGSNQPQH
>NA|NA|TRBV14
ASSQDLVTEAF
>many|NA|TRBV11-3
ASSVSGQETQY
>once|NA|TRBV18
ASSPLAQGGRDTQY
>many|NA|TRBV2
ASRADRGGTIYGYT
>NA|NA|TRBV6-5
ASRGTAPYEQY
>NA|NA|TRBV28
ASNQGLYNEQF
>once|NA|TRBV19
ASSVQGLNTNYGYT
>NA|NA|TRBV27
ASSLLQNYNEQF
>NA|TRBD1|TRBV5-4
ASSLGGTDSNQPQH
>NA|TRBD1|TRBV29-1
SVEWGSGGRDYGYT
>NA|NA|TRBV6-5
ASSYAGNSGNTIY
>NA|NA|TRBV14
ASSQDLVRTNTEAF
>NA|NA|TRBV6-6
ASGGALGTYEQY
>NA|NA|TRBV19
ASTKLQGDTQY
>NA|NA|TRBV3-1/TRBV3-2
ASSHQEGYGYT
>NA|NA|TRBV7-9
ASSGTSGSFHEQF
>many|TRBD1|TRBV4-1
ASSQDITGGSTDTQY
>NA|TRBD1|TRBV18
ASSPPGQSSGNTIY
>NA|NA|TRBV19
ASSIDGSTGGYT
>NA|TRBD2|TRBV5-1
ASSLLAGGGTDTQY
>NA|TRBD1|TRBV10-3
AIRRGPGQGKETQY
>NA|TRBD1|TRBV19
ASSNTGGGAFSNQPQH
>once|NA|TRBV6-1
ASSDTVNYGYT
>NA|NA|TRBV5-4
ASSKTGLGDNEQF